Below, 22 T cell receptor beta chains from the same sample are listed, as sequenced in a study of post-analysis software for immune sequencing data. The TCR beta cDNA libraries contained unique molecular identifiers. MiXCR, run by TCRdb on the PCR reads, gives a single entry per CDR3 protein. Here the sample spans more than 450,000 distinct CDR3 sequences, 44% being singletons. General observations from the study: Compared with controls, patients had more of about five TRBV segments, including TRBV5-6, TRBV5-1 and TRBV20-1.

No antigen has been identified for these receptors. The sample consisted of blood. All receptors derive from a girl aged 5 to 17 with multiple sclerosis.

The rearrangement joins TRBV7-9 to TRBJ1-2, with D perhaps TRBD1 (5 bases). Germline assignment: CDR1 SEHNR and CDR2 FQNEAQ (reference sequence). This CDR3 is 13 amino acids long. With 5 bases removed from V and 6 bases from J, the gap between germline ends came to 13 bases. CDR3 amino acids: CASSTTGTDGYTF. The DNA of the CDR3 is TGTGCCAGCAGCACCACTGGGACTGATGGCTACACCTTC.

The chain links TRBV4-1 to TRBJ2-3; 7 positions agree with TRBD1. The CDR3 contains 17 residues. The trim removed 0 bases at V and 3 bases at J, leaving 9 bases unmatched. Germline lookup yields CDR1 MGHRA and CDR2 YSYEKL. The CDR3: CASSQESITGVTDTQYF. In DNA form, the CDR3 reads TGCGCCAGCAGCCAAGAAAGTATAACAGGGGTTACAGATACGCAGTATTTT.

The J gene is TRBJ2-1, the V gene TRBV20-1; 10 bases agree with TRBD2. CDR3 length: 13 residues. The trim removed 8 bases at V and 2 bases at J, leaving 3 bases unmatched. Germline V CDR1 and CDR2: DFQATT, SNEGSKA (reference sequence). As DNA, the CDR3 is TGCAGTCCCACTAGCGGGGCCTACAATGAGCAGTTCTTC. It codes for CSPTSGAYNEQFF.

The genes are TRBV5-4 and TRBJ2-1, with a possible D match to TRBD2 (7 bases). The CDR3 has 16 amino acids. The V end was cut by 4 bases, the J end by 8 bases, with 22 bases between. Germline V gene lookup returns CDR1 SGHNT and CDR2 YYREEE (reference sequence). CDR3 in DNA: TGTGCCAGCAGCCTGGGGGGGGGCAGGGTTCAGGATGAGCAGTTCTTC. Amino acid sequence: CASSLGGGRVQDEQFF.

This clonotype was seen a few times. The J gene is TRBJ2-7, the V gene TRBV12-3 or TRBV12-4, with D possibly matching TRBD1 (6 bases). The CDR3 covers 14 residues. With 5 bases removed from V and 5 bases from J, the gap between germline ends came to 16 bases. In DNA form, the CDR3 reads TGTGCCAGCAGTCTCCGGTACAGGGTTCACGAGCAGTACTTC. Amino acids: CASSLRYRVHEQYF.

This clonotype has only one observation. The V call is TRBV28, the J call TRBJ2-7; unclear D gene. V was cut by 4 bases and J by 0 bases, with 10 bases left in between. This CDR3 region has 14 residues. The V gene's germline CDR1 is MDHEN and CDR2 SYDVKM. DNA for the CDR3: TGTGCCAGCAGTTCCAGTGGGCCCTCCTACGAGCAGTACTTC. It codes for CASSSSGPSYEQYF. Together with reference TRBV28 and TRBJ2-7, the CDR3 gives the full variable domain: DVKVTQSSRYLVKRTGEKVFLECVQDMDHENMFWYRQDPGLGLRLIYFSYDVKMKEKGDIPEGYSVSREKKERFSLILESASTNQTSMYLCASSSSGPSYEQYFGPGTRLTVT.

This clonotype was detected once. The chain uses TRBV4-1 and TRBJ1-4; 8 bases line up with TRBD1. Looked up from germline, CDR1 is MGHRA and CDR2 is YSYEKL. V shed 5 bases, J shed 7 bases, and the junction held 9 bases outside the gene matches. This CDR3 has 15 residues. In DNA, the CDR3 is TGCGCCAGCAGCAAATCCGGGACAGGTACTGAAAAACTGTTTTTT. Residues: CASSKSGTGTEKLFF.

In its sample, this clonotype is large (0.1 to 1%). This rearrangement joins TRBV20-1 to TRBJ1-5; no clear D. Germline loops: CDR1 DFQATT, CDR2 SNEGSKA (reference sequence). The CDR3 is made up of 15 amino acids. Deletions cut 0 bases from V and 5 bases from J, with 14 bases between. Here the CDR3 reads CSAREDGYLYQPQHF. CDR3 nucleotides: TGCAGTGCTAGAGAGGATGGGTATTTATATCAGCCCCAGCATTTT.

This clonotype was observed a few times. The rearrangement joins TRBV4-1 to TRBJ1-4; D is ambiguous. Germline values: CDR1 MGHRA, CDR2 YSYEKL. The CDR3 has 13 residues. V dropped 0 bases and J dropped 7 bases, with 6 bases sitting between them. For the CDR3, the DNA is TGCGCCAGCAGCCAAGATTGGGGTGAAAAACTGTTTTTT. Translation: CASSQDWGEKLFF.

This clonotype appeared a few times. The rearrangement links TRBV12-3 or TRBV12-4 to TRBJ2-3; D call uncertain. The CDR3 loop spans 16 amino acids. The ends were cut back, 1 base at V and 0 bases at J, with 11 bases in the middle. The CDR3 reads CASSLVTILSTDTQYF. The CDR3 region has the DNA TGTGCCAGCAGTTTAGTCACTATCCTAAGCACAGATACGCAGTATTTT.

The CDR3 here is CASSVDRVAYNEQFF. Written as DNA, the CDR3 is TGTGCCAGCAGCGTGGACAGGGTGGCATACAATGAGCAGTTCTTC. The chain links TRBV5-6 to TRBJ2-1; 8 bases are a match to TRBD1. The V gene end was trimmed by 4 bases and the J gene end by 4 bases; junction bases not matched to a gene: 7. CDR1 and CDR2 from the germline V gene are SGHDT and YYEEEE. The length of the CDR3 is 15 residues.

This clonotype showed up just once. The rearrangement links TRBV27 to TRBJ2-7; D is perhaps TRBD1 (5 bases). The CDR3 is 17 amino acids. Trimming pared 5 bases from V and 4 bases from J, leaving 24 bases between. CDR1 is MNHEY and CDR2 is SMNVEV in the germline V gene (reference sequence). CDR3 DNA: TGTGCCAGCAGTAACCACCTAACAGGCTATATCCCTTACGAGCAGTACTTC. Its protein product is CASSNHLTGYIPYEQYF.

The genes are TRBV19 and TRBJ1-1; tentatively, D is TRBD1 (5 bases). CDR3 length: 13 amino acids. With 8 bases removed from V and 4 bases from J, the gap between germline ends came to 14 bases. The V gene's germline CDR1 is LNHDA and CDR2 SQIVND (reference sequence). The CDR3 loop reads CASGAGGGTEAFF. In DNA form, the CDR3 reads TGTGCCAGTGGCGCAGGTGGGGGCACTGAAGCTTTCTTT.

The genes are TRBV3-1 and TRBJ2-5; D may correspond to TRBD1 or TRBD2 (6 bases each). V was trimmed by 3 bases and J by 2 bases, leaving 22 bases between them. This CDR3 region has 18 residues. Germline-derived CDR1 and CDR2 are LGHDT and YNNKEL (reference sequence). The CDR3 loop is CASSHLRGWQGGQETQYF. In nucleotides, the CDR3 is TGTGCCAGCAGCCACCTCCGAGGGTGGCAAGGGGGGCAAGAGACCCAGTACTTC.

This clonotype appeared a single time. This chain joins TRBV9 and TRBJ2-3; D gene uncertain. The V end lost 4 bases, the J end lost 0 bases, and 15 bases lay between the germline ends. The length of the CDR3 is 16 residues. Germline CDR1 is SGDLS and CDR2 is YYNGEE. The CDR3 DNA reads TGTGCCAGCAGCCCGATATTTCAGGACAGCACAGATACGCAGTATTTT. Translating gives CASSPIFQDSTDTQYF.

The chain combines TRBV7-2 with TRBJ1-2, with D perhaps TRBD1 (6 bases). Germline assignment: CDR1 SGHTA and CDR2 FQGNSA. The length of the CDR3 is 15 residues. V shed 5 bases and J shed 0 bases, with 13 bases lying between them. CDR3 in DNA: TGTGCCAGCAGCGTTACAGGGTTTCCTAACTATGGCTACACCTTC. Translated: CASSVTGFPNYGYTF. Complete variable domain (other parts from reference TRBV7-2 and TRBJ1-2): GAGVSQSPSNKVTEKGKDVELRCDPISGHTALYWYRQSLGQGLEFLIYFQGNSAPDKSGLPSDRFSAERTGGSVSTLTIQRTQQEDSAVYLCASSVTGFPNYGYTFGSGTRLTVV.

This clonotype was observed many times. The chain recombines TRBV12-3 or TRBV12-4 with TRBJ2-1, with 7 bases that match TRBD2. The CDR3 runs 13 residues. V was clipped by 1 base and J by 15 bases; unmatched bases: 9. The CDR3 DNA reads TGTGCCAGCAGTTTAGGATTGCGGGGGATTCGGTTCTTC. It is translated as CASSLGLRGIRFF.

V is TRBV18 and J is TRBJ2-1; TRBD1 matches 7 bases. The CDR3 is 14 residues long. V shed 3 bases, J shed 8 bases, and the junction held 7 bases outside the gene matches. Germline CDR1 KGHSH, CDR2 LQKENI. DNA of the CDR3: TGTGCCAGCTCACCGTGGGGACAGACACATGAGCAGTTCTTC. It encodes CASSPWGQTHEQFF.

This clonotype was counted only a few times. J is TRBJ1-2 and V is TRBV12-3 or TRBV12-4; a possible D gene is TRBD1 (5 bases). V was cut by 7 bases and J by 7 bases, with 13 bases left in between. The CDR3 contains 12 residues. The CDR3 region is CASTSGRTGYTF. CDR3 DNA sequence: TGTGCCAGCACCTCAGGGCGGACTGGCTACACCTTC.

The genes are TRBV6-5 and TRBJ2-7, with D unclear. Deletions cut 6 bases from V and 1 base from J, with 10 bases between. Germline lookup yields CDR1 MNHEY and CDR2 SVGAGI. CDR3 length equals 13 residues. The CDR3 spells CASRLALSYEQYF. The CDR3 region has the DNA TGTGCCAGCAGGTTGGCACTTTCCTACGAGCAGTACTTC.

This clonotype showed up just a few times. The chain combines TRBV6-1 with TRBJ2-7; D not certain. This CDR3 has 14 residues. V shed 0 bases and J shed 6 bases, with 12 bases lying between them. Germline assignment: CDR1 MNHNS and CDR2 SASEGT. The CDR3, as DNA: TGTGCCAGCAGTGAAGCTTCTCGTAGCTTCGAGCAGTACTTC. This gives the protein CASSEASRSFEQYF.

The V call is TRBV5-1, the J call TRBJ2-1, with 11 bases lining up with TRBD1. CDR1 is SGHRS and CDR2 is YFSETQ in the germline V gene. With V trimmed by 2 bases and J by 9 bases, 7 bases remained unmatched. This CDR3 contains 15 residues. CDR3 region: CASSLRTGGSGEQFF. The CDR3 coding sequence is TGCGCCAGCAGCTTAAGGACAGGGGGCTCGGGTGAGCAGTTCTTC.